This T cell receptor (beta chain) was sequenced in a study of technical replicates of blood from a few donors. Unmatched junction bases numbered 6, after V lost 4 bases and J lost 0 bases. Germline V gene sequence: CDR1 SGDLS, CDR2 YYNGEE. This CDR3 comprises 16 residues. Here immunoSEQ multiplex PCR was the method, and the copy in TCRdb shows in-frame clones only, minus some. The sample yields about 80,000 clones, 97% seen once. This TCR came from a human donor in good health. This rearrangement joins TRBV9 to TRBJ2-4; 8 bases match TRBD1. Sequenced sample: T cells isolated from PBMCs. For the CDR3, the DNA is TGTGCCAGCAGCCCTGGACAGGGAATAGCCAAAAACATTCAGTACTTC. Translating it yields CASSPGQGIAKNIQYF. Supplemented by reference TRBV9 and TRBJ2-4, the full variable domain reads DSGVTQTPKHLITATGQRVTLRCSPRSGDLSVYWYQQSLDQGLQFLIQYYNGEERAKGNILERFSAQQFPDLHSELNLSSLELGDSALYFCASSPGQGIAKNIQYFGAGTRLSVL.